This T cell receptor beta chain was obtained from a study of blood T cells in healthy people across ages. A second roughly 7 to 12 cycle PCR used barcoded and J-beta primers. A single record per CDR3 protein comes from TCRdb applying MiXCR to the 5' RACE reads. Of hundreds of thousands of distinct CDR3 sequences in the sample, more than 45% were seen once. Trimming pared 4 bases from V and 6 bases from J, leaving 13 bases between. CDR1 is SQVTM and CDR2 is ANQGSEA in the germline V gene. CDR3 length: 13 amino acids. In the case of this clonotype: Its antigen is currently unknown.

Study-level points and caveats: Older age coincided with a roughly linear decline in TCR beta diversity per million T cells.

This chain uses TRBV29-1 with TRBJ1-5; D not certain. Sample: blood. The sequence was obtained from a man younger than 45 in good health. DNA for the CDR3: TGCAGCGTTGTAGTAGGGCTAAGTCAGCCCCAGCATTTT. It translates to CSVVVGLSQPQHF.